The entry below describes one TCR beta chain. Authors' data handling: It was from reference gene primer amplification that nucleated cell counts were estimated. TCRdb keeps only in-frame clones here, not all; method: immunoSEQ multiplex PCR. The V and J calls and clone size come from that table; D and trimming were worked out from the DNA. Of under 450,000 clones in the sample, about nine tenths were seen once. The CDR3 has 15 residues. Trimming removed 3 bases at V and 1 base at J, with 11 bases between. Germline V gene data show CDR1 as MDHEN and CDR2 as SYDVKM. This sample is drawn from a study of blood T cell repertoires in COVID-19. Study summary: Material from acute and convalescent COVID-19 was sourced from the United States, Italy and Spain.

The Seattle patients, enrolled during active infection, were followed longitudinally. The sequence was collected from a woman aged 40 to 55 with COVID-19, enrolled during active disease. The chain recombines TRBV28 with TRBJ2-3, with D perhaps TRBD2 (6 bases). Sequencing was performed on peripheral blood. The CDR3 reads CASSFVPGGTDTQYF. The CDR3 nucleotides are TGTGCCAGCAGTTTTGTTCCGGGGGGCACAGATACGCAGTATTTT.